One and the same sample provided the 26 T cell receptor beta chains below, sequenced in a study of blood T cell repertoires in COVID-19 (dated by TCRdb to 2018 to 2020). Library preparation used the immunoSEQ multiplex PCR assay. TCRdb carries this immuneACCESS record with in-frame sequences only. Its versions omit some clonotypes, under half of them owing to an unresolved V gene in the studies checked, with the rest unexplained. Counted in this sample were fewer than 200,000 clones; around 84% of them appeared once. The top ten constitute approximately 2.5% of the sample. The sequencing sample was made of peripheral blood. The receptor source for this set is a man between 40 and 49 years old with active or convalescent COVID-19.

The chain employs TRBV5-4 and TRBJ2-1, with 9 nucleotides matching TRBD1. After removal of 0 bases from V and 5 bases from J, the junction contained 3 bases not matched to a gene. Germline loops: CDR1 SGHNT, CDR2 YYREEE (reference sequence). The CDR3 totals 15 residues. Here the CDR3 DNA reads TGTGCCAGCAGCTTGGGACAGGGGGTTAACAATGAGCAGTTCTTC. Encoded protein: CASSLGQGVNNEQFF.

The chain joins TRBV3-1 (or the pseudogene TRBV3-2) to TRBJ2-2; TRBD2 aligns across 8 bases. CDR3 length: 16 residues. V lost 7 bases to trimming and J lost 3 bases; unmatched junction nucleotides: 10. Germline V gives CDR1 LGHDT, CDR2 YNNKEL (reference sequence). The CDR3: CASTFAAGGDTGELFF. The CDR3 nucleotides are TGTGCCAGCACCTTCGCCGCGGGGGGCGACACCGGGGAGCTGTTTTTT.

The V gene is TRBV9, the J gene TRBJ1-4; D gene ambiguous. Trimming cost V 7 bases and J 5 bases, with 15 bases left between them. Germline V CDR1 and CDR2: SGDLS, YYNGEE. This CDR3 region has 14 residues. Written as DNA, the CDR3 is TGTGCCAGCGCCGGCGGCGGTAGAAATGAAAAACTGTTTTTT. It encodes CASAGGGRNEKLFF.

The genes are TRBV5-6 and TRBJ1-1, with D possibly being TRBD1 (5 bases). V was pared by 4 bases and J by 1 base, with 14 bases between. Germline lookup yields CDR1 SGHDT and CDR2 YYEEEE. The CDR3 consists of 15 residues. CDR3 sequence reads: CASSKRQLRNTEAFF. For the CDR3, the DNA is TGTGCCAGCAGCAAGAGACAGCTTAGGAACACTGAAGCTTTCTTT.

The CDR3 region is CASDPPRTGAYEQYF. The CDR3 coding sequence is TGTGCCAGCGACCCACCCCGGACAGGGGCCTACGAGCAGTACTTC. The gene calls are TRBV27 and TRBJ2-7; 9 bases map to TRBD1. The J segment lost 2 bases and the V segment lost 8 bases, leaving 10 bases of the junction unmatched. The CDR3 is 15 amino acids. Per germline, CDR1 MNHEY and CDR2 SMNVEV (reference sequence).

This clone has just a few counts. The CDR3 loop reads CASSLGGVEAFF. Written as DNA, the CDR3 is TGTGCCAGCAGTTTGGGGGGGGTTGAAGCTTTCTTT. This chain joins TRBV12-3 or TRBV12-4 and TRBJ1-1; possible D gene TRBD1, 5 bases. V was trimmed by 3 bases and J by 7 bases, leaving 9 bases between them. This CDR3 is built from 12 residues.

The chain carries TRBV14 and TRBJ1-1, with a possible D match to TRBD1 (5 bases). Per germline, CDR1 SGHDN and CDR2 FVKESK. Trimming left V 4 bases short and J 4 bases short, with 10 bases between. The CDR3 loop spans 13 amino acids. The CDR3 loop is CASSLGRGTEAFF. The CDR3 DNA is TGTGCCAGCAGCCTAGGGAGGGGCACTGAAGCTTTCTTT.

J is TRBJ2-2 and V is TRBV9; D is ambiguous. The CDR3 is 16 amino acids. Germline assignment: CDR1 SGDLS and CDR2 YYNGEE. V lost 4 bases and J lost 4, with 17 bases in between. CDR3 nucleotide sequence: TGTGCCAGCAGCCAACCCCCGGAGCCGGTCACCGGGGAGCTGTTTTTT. Its translation: CASSQPPEPVTGELFF.

Note on this clone: This sample also contains other DNA sequences that code for the same CDR3. The chain employs TRBV6-5 and TRBJ1-1, with 7 bases matching TRBD1. The CDR3 has 13 amino acids. Germline CDR1 and CDR2: MNHEY and SVGAGI. Trimming took 6 bases from V and 0 from J; bases not matched to a gene: 1. The CDR3 loop is CASRGQMNTEAFF. The CDR3 DNA follows: TGTGCCAGCAGGGGACAGATGAACACTGAAGCTTTCTTT.

This clone was counted only a few times. The chain joins TRBV28 to TRBJ1-2; 7 nucleotides align to TRBD1. Germline trimming cut 10 bases from V and 3 bases from J; bases unmatched to any gene: 14. The V gene's germline CDR1 is MDHEN and CDR2 SYDVKM. The CDR3 spans 15 residues. This CDR3 is CATSGRGTGDYGYTF. In DNA form, the CDR3 reads TGTGCCACATCGGGCAGGGGGACGGGGGACTATGGCTACACCTTC.

This rearrangement joins TRBV27 to TRBJ2-7; a possible D gene is TRBD2 (5 bases). Germline V gene lookup returns CDR1 MNHEY and CDR2 SMNVEV (reference sequence). V lost 1 base to trimming and J lost 6 bases, with 16 bases between them. The CDR3 runs to 15 residues. The DNA for the CDR3 is TGTGCCAGCAGTTTATTCATGGCGGGTCGCCTCGAGCAGTACTTC. It specifies CASSLFMAGRLEQYF.

The chain joins TRBV6-4 to TRBJ2-1; 12 bases line up with TRBD2. Germline loops: CDR1 MRHNA, CDR2 SNTAGT. Unmatched junction bases numbered 6, after V lost 0 bases and J lost 9 bases. The CDR3 loop spans 16 amino acids. CDR3 amino acids: CASSDSPTSGGGEQFF. Written as DNA, the CDR3 is TGTGCCAGCAGTGACTCTCCGACTAGCGGGGGAGGTGAGCAGTTCTTC.

This clone was found once. The CDR3 nucleotides read TGCGCCAGCAGCTTGGTGCAGGGGAACACTGAAGCTTTCTTT. This encodes CASSLVQGNTEAFF. The J gene is TRBJ1-1, the V gene TRBV5-1; possibly TRBD1 for D (5 bases). The CDR3 covers 14 residues. Trimming pared 0 bases from V and 1 base from J, leaving 7 bases between. Germline CDR1 SGHRS, CDR2 YFSETQ.

The rearrangement links TRBV9 to TRBJ1-2; D gene uncertain. The CDR3 totals 14 residues. V gave up 1 base and J gave up 0 bases, with 7 bases separating them. Germline loops: CDR1 SGDLS, CDR2 YYNGEE. The CDR3 sequence: CASSVSSSNYGYTF. The DNA for the CDR3 is TGTGCCAGCAGCGTATCGAGTTCTAACTATGGCTACACCTTC.

The chain has TRBV2 and TRBJ2-1; the match to TRBD1 covers 7 bases. Germline V CDR1 and CDR2: SNHLY, FYNNEI. V gave up 5 bases and J gave up 5 bases; unmatched junction bases: 3. The CDR3 consists of 13 residues. This CDR3 is CASSTGTDNEQFF. In DNA form, the CDR3 reads TGTGCCAGCAGTACCGGGACAGACAATGAGCAGTTCTTC.

The chain recombines TRBV5-1 with TRBJ2-3, with 7 bases aligning to TRBD1. J was trimmed by 0 bases and V by 4 bases; bases with no gene match: 8. CDR1 is SGHRS and CDR2 is YFSETQ in the germline V gene. The length of the CDR3 is 16 residues. The CDR3 DNA is TGCGCCAGCAGCCTTCTGGGGACAGCTAGCACAGATACGCAGTATTTT. This encodes CASSLLGTASTDTQYF.

The sample holds a few counts of this clone. The chain couples TRBV7-9 to TRBJ2-7; D is perhaps TRBD1 (5 bases). This CDR3 region has 13 residues. Germline CDR1 is SEHNR and CDR2 is FQNEAQ (reference sequence). Deletions cut 3 bases from V and 2 bases from J, with 8 bases between. CDR3 bases: TGTGCCAGCAGCTTGGGGCCCCCCTACGAGCAGTACTTC. Translated, it gives CASSLGPPYEQYF.

The chain combines TRBV11-1 with TRBJ2-3; 7 positions match TRBD2. The CDR3 runs to 15 residues. V lost 3 bases and J lost 1; bases outside the gene matches: 4. Germline loops: CDR1 SGHAT, CDR2 FQDESV (reference sequence). The CDR3 loop is CASSFGLAGTDTQYF. The CDR3 DNA reads as TGTGCCAGCAGCTTCGGGCTAGCGGGCACAGATACGCAGTATTTT.

The gene calls are TRBV25-1 and TRBJ2-7; TRBD1 agrees at 8 bases. V lost 3 bases and J lost 6; bases outside the gene matches: 7. The CDR3 contains 14 residues. Germline V gene data show CDR1 as MGHDK and CDR2 as SYGVNS. The CDR3 reads CASSEILTGGEQYF. The CDR3 region has the DNA TGTGCCAGCAGTGAGATTTTAACAGGGGGCGAGCAGTACTTC.

This sequence joins TRBV5-8 and TRBJ1-1; D is ambiguous. This CDR3 has 13 amino acids. V gave up 4 bases and J gave up 1 base, with 8 bases separating them. Germline V gene lookup returns CDR1 SGHTS and CDR2 YDEGEE. Written as DNA, the CDR3 is TGTGCCAGCAGCCTAGCGTGGAACACTGAAGCTTTCTTT. Encoded protein: CASSLAWNTEAFF.

This chain connects TRBV28 to TRBJ2-3, with 7 bases lining up with TRBD1. The CDR3 totals 15 residues. Looked up from germline, CDR1 is MDHEN and CDR2 is SYDVKM. V shed 0 bases and J 5 bases; nucleotides not matched to a gene: 5. CDR3 DNA sequence: TGTGCCAGCAGTTTATGGACAGGGCAGGGAGATACGCAGTATTTT. Protein sequence: CASSLWTGQGDTQYF.

This chain uses TRBV28 with TRBJ1-4; the D gene is possibly TRBD1 (5 bases). The V end lost 4 bases, the J end lost 10 bases, and 19 bases lay between the germline ends. Per germline, CDR1 MDHEN and CDR2 SYDVKM. This CDR3 has 15 residues. For the CDR3, the DNA is TGTGCCAGCAGTTCCCCCAGGCGTACGGGGGGAAAACTGTTTTTT. Protein: CASSSPRRTGGKLFF.

The V call is TRBV15, the J call TRBJ1-1; D may be TRBD1 (6 bases). The germline gives CDR1 LNHNV, CDR2 YYDKDF (reference sequence). This CDR3 has 15 amino acids. The germline V and J ends were trimmed by 5 bases and 6 bases, with 19 bases remaining between them. The CDR3 nucleotides are TGTGCCACCAGCGGAAGCAACACAGGGCTCCCTGAAGCTTTCTTT. Protein product: CATSGSNTGLPEAFF.

This sequence joins TRBV7-3 and TRBJ2-1; TRBD2 is a possible D gene (8 bases). This CDR3 has 14 residues. Germline loops: CDR1 SGHTA, CDR2 FQGTGA. Trimming pared 4 bases from V and 9 bases from J, leaving 16 bases between. The CDR3 DNA follows: TGTGCCAGCAGCTCCCCGGGAGGGGGCGGTGAGCAGTTCTTC. As protein: CASSSPGGGGEQFF. Supplemented by reference TRBV7-3 and TRBJ2-1, the full variable domain reads GAGVSQTPSNKVTEKGKYVELRCDPISGHTALYWYRQSLGQGPEFLIYFQGTGAADDSGLPNDRFFAVRPEGSVSTLKIQRTERGDSAVYLCASSSPGGGGEQFFGPGTRLTVL.

V usage is TRBV29-1 and J usage is TRBJ2-5, with 13 bases fitting TRBD2. The V gene's germline CDR1 is SQVTM and CDR2 ANQGSEA. The CDR3 contains 17 residues. The ends lost 3 bases at V and 5 bases at J; junction bases unmatched: 12. The CDR3 DNA follows: TGCAGCGTTGATCGACTACGACTAGCGGGGGGACGGGAGACCCAGTACTTC. The encoded protein is CSVDRLRLAGGRETQYF. Together with reference TRBV29-1 and TRBJ2-5, the CDR3 gives the full variable domain: SAVISQKPSRDICQRGTSLTIQCQVDSQVTMMFWYRQQPGQSLTLIATANQGSEATYESGFVIDKFPISRPNLTFSTLTVSNMSPEDSSIYLCSVDRLRLAGGRETQYFGPGTRLLVL.

The chain combines TRBV9 with TRBJ2-5, with a weak D call TRBD2 (6 bases). Germline CDR1 SGDLS, CDR2 YYNGEE. The CDR3 extends over 14 amino acids. V gave up 4 bases and J gave up 2 bases, with 12 bases separating them. The CDR3 loop reads CASSLLGGQETQYF. The CDR3 coding sequence is TGTGCCAGCAGCCTCCTTGGGGGGCAAGAGACCCAGTACTTC.